The clone carrying this T cell receptor (beta chain) was found many times. These data belong to a study of blood T cells in healthy people across ages. Together with a sample-barcoded 5' primer, a J-beta primer mix was included in a second PCR lasting roughly 6 to 12 cycles. Template switching added a 12-random-nucleotide identifier to every cDNA molecule. TCRdb processed the 5' RACE reads anew with MiXCR; each CDR3 protein has one entry. This table has fewer than 800,000 distinct CDR3 sequences, approximately 49% appearing once. Source material: blood. The clonotype was recovered from a woman in her sixties in good health.

DNA of the CDR3: TGCAGCGTCACTAGCGGGAGTGACAACGAGCAGTACTTC. Protein: CSVTSGSDNEQYF. This chain connects TRBV29-1 to TRBJ2-7; 11 nucleotides align to TRBD2. CDR1 SQVTM and CDR2 ANQGSEA come from the germline V gene. The CDR3 extends over 13 amino acids. V lost 6 bases and J lost 5; bases outside the gene matches: 6.